The next 24 T cell receptor beta chains were all read from a single sample in a study of Ad26.COV2.S vaccination and SARS-CoV-2 variants. Treatment in this sample: some 19 received Ad26.COV2.S at low or high dose, single or two shots; roughly five received placebo; per-sample allocation not given. Following the first vaccine or placebo injection, samples were taken on day 63. Some clones are missing from TCRdb's copy, which holds only in-frame ones; the method was immunoSEQ multiplex PCR. The data contain approximately 460,000 clones, 80% to 90% of them singletons. The specimen was peripheral blood, collected in a trial of Ad26.COV2.S vaccine versus placebo. Receptors were obtained from a person between 18 and 59 years old who received the Ad26.COV2.S COVID-19 vaccine or a placebo.

The chain employs TRBV28 and TRBJ1-2; TRBD1 aligns across 10 bases. V trimming: 4 bases; J trimming: 7 bases; junction bases outside the gene matches: 9. Germline V CDR1 and CDR2: MDHEN, SYDVKM. The CDR3 sequence is 15 residues long. CDR3 in amino acids: CASSSTGGGLVGYTF. The CDR3 DNA sequence: TGTGCCAGCAGTTCGACAGGGGGCGGGCTAGTTGGCTACACCTTC.

The chain has TRBV19 and TRBJ1-1; a possible D gene is TRBD1 (6 bases). V shed 1 base and J shed 11 bases, with 20 bases lying between them. Germline V lookup: CDR1 LNHDA, CDR2 SQIVND (reference sequence). This CDR3 contains 15 residues. This CDR3 is CASSIVGTGRRGAFF. The CDR3 DNA follows: TGTGCCAGTAGTATAGTCGGAACAGGGAGGAGAGGGGCTTTCTTT.

The rearrangement joins TRBV4-1 to TRBJ1-1; D is unclear. CDR1 MGHRA and CDR2 YSYEKL come from the germline V gene. Trimming removed 2 bases from V and 1 base from J, with 5 bases in between. The length of the CDR3 is 13 residues. The CDR3 loop reads CASSQTSNTEAFF. In DNA, the CDR3 is TGCGCCAGCAGCCAAACCTCGAACACTGAAGCTTTCTTT.

This chain uses TRBV15 with TRBJ2-2; TRBD2 agrees at 7 bases. Trimming removed 9 bases from V and 0 bases from J; junction bases left unmatched: 4. Germline V gives CDR1 LNHNV, CDR2 YYDKDF (reference sequence). The CDR3 is 14 residues long. The CDR3 sequence: CATRSGTNTGELFF. CDR3 coding DNA: TGTGCCACAAGGAGCGGGACGAACACCGGGGAGCTGTTTTTT.

This chain connects TRBV19 to TRBJ1-1; D unresolved. V was cut by 2 bases and J by 5 bases, with 9 bases left in between. The CDR3 spans 13 residues. Germline CDR1 LNHDA, CDR2 SQIVND (reference sequence). The CDR3 DNA is TGTGCCAGTAGTATAAGCCTATGGACTGAAGCTTTCTTT. This gives the protein CASSISLWTEAFF. Full variable domain (rest looked up from reference TRBV19 and TRBJ1-1): DGGITQSPKYLFRKEGQNVTLSCEQNLNHDAMYWYRQDPGQGLRLIYYSQIVNDFQKGDIAEGYSVSREKKESFPLTVTSAQKNPTAFYLCASSISLWTEAFFGQGTRLTVV.

The rearrangement links TRBV19 to TRBJ2-1; D is unresolved. V dropped 5 bases and J dropped 5 bases, with 4 bases sitting between them. This CDR3 is built from 11 residues. Germline V lookup: CDR1 LNHDA, CDR2 SQIVND (reference sequence). The CDR3 reads CASSWDNEQFF. CDR3 coding DNA: TGTGCCAGTAGTTGGGACAATGAGCAGTTCTTC.

This clone was seen a single time. This chain joins TRBV7-3 and TRBJ2-1, with 8 bases matching TRBD1. V shed 5 bases and J 9 bases; nucleotides not matched to a gene: 9. The CDR3 runs to 14 residues. Per germline, CDR1 SGHTA and CDR2 FQGTGA. The CDR3 DNA follows: TGTGCCAGCAGCCAATACTCAGGGGGCGGTGAGCAGTTCTTC. Its protein product is CASSQYSGGGEQFF.

This chain connects TRBV19 to TRBJ1-1; D may be TRBD1 (5 bases). Trimming pared 5 bases from V and 11 bases from J, leaving 15 bases between. This CDR3 contains 12 residues. Germline V lookup: CDR1 LNHDA, CDR2 SQIVND (reference sequence). The CDR3 nucleotides read TGTGCCAGTAGTGGGCTAAACAGGATGGCTTTCTTT. Amino acids: CASSGLNRMAFF.

The gene calls are TRBV7-2 and TRBJ1-1; D uncertain. This CDR3 has 15 amino acids. Trimming removed 5 bases at V and 0 bases at J, with 13 bases between. Germline loops: CDR1 SGHTA, CDR2 FQGNSA. The CDR3 loop reads CASSENRDMNTEAFF. For the CDR3, the DNA is TGTGCCAGCAGCGAAAACAGAGACATGAACACTGAAGCTTTCTTT.

The chain has TRBV27 and TRBJ2-7, with D maybe TRBD1 (5 bases). The CDR3 totals 12 residues. The V and J ends lost 9 bases and 0 bases respectively, with 9 bases between them. The V gene's germline CDR1 is MNHEY and CDR2 SMNVEV (reference sequence). CDR3 DNA: TGTGCCAGTGCAGGGTACTCCTACGAGCAGTACTTC. Amino acids: CASAGYSYEQYF.

V and J are TRBV9 and TRBJ2-1; D call uncertain. Germline V CDR1 and CDR2: SGDLS, YYNGEE. V gave up 0 bases and J gave up 5 bases, with 6 bases separating them. The CDR3 runs 13 residues. CDR3 nucleotide sequence: TGTGCCAGCAGCGTAGCTGATAACAATGAGCAGTTCTTC. Its translation is CASSVADNNEQFF.

CDR3 residues: CASNPLAGGPNEQFF. The CDR3 DNA is TGCGCCAGCAATCCACTAGCGGGGGGGCCAAATGAGCAGTTCTTC. The V call is TRBV5-1, the J call TRBJ2-1; TRBD2 agrees at 13 bases. Germline V gene lookup returns CDR1 SGHRS and CDR2 YFSETQ. The CDR3 length is 15 residues. The J segment lost 7 bases and the V segment lost 6 bases, leaving 7 bases of the junction unmatched.

This chain uses TRBV18 with TRBJ2-1; perhaps TRBD1 as D (6 bases). V lost 3 bases and J lost 3, with 12 bases in between. The CDR3 length is 15 residues. Looked up from germline, CDR1 is KGHSH and CDR2 is LQKENI. CDR3 sequence: CASSPLGQNYNEQFF. In DNA, the CDR3 is TGTGCCAGCTCACCCCTGGGACAAAACTACAATGAGCAGTTCTTC.

V gene TRBV6-5 combines with J gene TRBJ1-5; the D gene is possibly TRBD1 (5 bases). Trimming took 4 bases from V and 0 from J, leaving 7 bases between them. This CDR3 has 14 residues. Germline CDR1 and CDR2: MNHEY and SVGAGI. CDR3 in amino acids: CASSLTASNQPQHF. The CDR3 DNA sequence: TGTGCCAGCAGTTTGACAGCTAGCAATCAGCCCCAGCATTTT.

V gene TRBV28 combines with J gene TRBJ2-5, with 8 bases identical to TRBD2. The CDR3 spans 16 residues. Germline V lookup: CDR1 MDHEN, CDR2 SYDVKM. The trim removed 5 bases at V and 0 bases at J, leaving 8 bases unmatched. The chain's CDR3 is CASSDPAGGYQETQYF. The CDR3 coding sequence is TGTGCCAGCAGTGACCCGGCGGGAGGCTACCAAGAGACCCAGTACTTC.

This sequence joins TRBV6-1 and TRBJ1-5; 8 bases align to TRBD1. V trimming: 3 bases; J trimming: 5 bases; junction bases outside the gene matches: 6. CDR1 and CDR2 (germline): MNHNS, SASEGT. The CDR3 is made up of 15 amino acids. The DNA of the CDR3 is TGTGCCAGCAGTGATGGCAGGGGGCTGGATCAGCCCCAGCATTTT. It yields the protein CASSDGRGLDQPQHF.

The rearrangement joins TRBV5-6 to TRBJ1-6, with D hard to call. Germline assignment: CDR1 SGHDT and CDR2 YYEEEE. The V end was cut by 5 bases, the J end by 2 bases, with 11 bases between. The CDR3 sequence is 15 residues long. The CDR3 reads CASSPLSPYNSPLHF. The CDR3 coding sequence is TGTGCCAGCAGTCCGCTTTCCCCCTATAATTCACCCCTCCACTTT. The entire variable domain, with the rest obtained from reference TRBV5-6 and TRBJ1-6, is as follows: DAGVTQSPTHLIKTRGQQVTLRCSPKSGHDTVSWYQQALGQGPQFIFQYYEEEERQRGNFPDRFSGHQFPNYSSELNVNALLLGDSALYLCASSPLSPYNSPLHFGNGTRLTVT.

CDR3 protein: CASSTGGNSPLHF. The CDR3 DNA follows: TGTGCCAGTTCAACAGGGGGCAATTCACCCCTCCACTTT. The gene calls are TRBV5-4 and TRBJ1-6, with 9 bases lining up with TRBD1. The junction had 4 bases not matched to a gene; V was cut back by 8 bases and J by 7 bases. The V gene's germline CDR1 is SGHNT and CDR2 YYREEE (reference sequence). This CDR3 contains 13 residues.

This CDR3 is CASSSYGYTF. CDR3 coding DNA: TGTGCCAGCAGTTCCTATGGCTACACCTTC. The V and J genes are TRBV2 and TRBJ1-2, with unresolved D. Germline-derived CDR1 and CDR2 are SNHLY and FYNNEI. The CDR3 covers 10 residues. V gave up 5 bases and J gave up 4 bases, with 2 bases separating them.

This chain uses TRBV27 with TRBJ1-6; unclear D gene. The germline gives CDR1 MNHEY, CDR2 SMNVEV (reference sequence). The CDR3 has 15 residues. V was shortened by 6 bases and J by 3 bases, with 12 bases between the two germline ends. The CDR3 DNA sequence: TGTGCCAGCAGCTTACGGACCTTCTATAATTCACCCCTCCACTTT. Its protein is CASSLRTFYNSPLHF.

V gene TRBV7-9 combines with J gene TRBJ2-7; D perhaps matches TRBD1 (6 bases). V shed 5 bases and J shed 3 bases, with 17 bases lying between them. This CDR3 region has 15 residues. The germline CDR1 and CDR2 sequences are SEHNR and FQNEAQ (reference sequence). CDR3 amino acids: CASSSPRDTLYEQYF. The CDR3 nucleotides read TGTGCCAGCAGCAGCCCCCGGGACACTCTCTACGAGCAGTACTTC.

V and J are TRBV5-1 and TRBJ2-1; D is undetermined. The CDR3 is 16 residues long. Deletions cut 0 bases from V and 8 bases from J, with 18 bases between. Per germline, CDR1 SGHRS and CDR2 YFSETQ. The CDR3 loop is CASSLGRTISLDEQFF. The DNA of the CDR3 is TGCGCCAGCAGCTTGGGACGGACGATATCCCTCGATGAGCAGTTCTTC. The complete variable domain, with remaining parts taken from reference TRBV5-1 and TRBJ2-1, reads KAGVTQTPRYLIKTRGQQVTLSCSPISGHRSVSWYQQTPGQGLQFLFEYFSETQRNKGNFPGRFSGRQFSNSRSEMNVSTLELGDSALYLCASSLGRTISLDEQFFGPGTRLTVL.

V usage is TRBV11-2 and J usage is TRBJ1-3; 7 positions agree with TRBD1. CDR3 length: 16 residues. With 3 bases clipped from V and 1 base from J, the junction kept 6 bases outside the gene matches. In germline, CDR1 is SGHAT, CDR2 FQNNGV. CDR3 region: CASSLDRTASGNTIYF. The CDR3 region has the DNA TGTGCCAGCAGCTTGGACAGGACCGCGTCTGGAAACACCATATATTTT.

The CDR3: CASSLGPLDRGAFF. The CDR3, as DNA: TGTGCCAGCAGCTTAGGTCCCCTTGACAGGGGAGCTTTCTTT. This chain connects TRBV7-9 to TRBJ1-1; 8 bases fit TRBD1. V was clipped by 1 base and J by 10 bases; unmatched bases: 8. This CDR3 region has 14 residues. Germline CDR1 reads SEHNR; CDR2 reads FQNEAQ (reference sequence).